Listed below are T cell receptor beta chains from one sample, sequenced in a study of CD8 T cells in ankylosing spondylitis. TCRdb analysed the 5' RACE reads with MiXCR anew, one entry per CDR3 protein. This table has 29,000 or so distinct CDR3 sequences, less than 6.5% appearing once. Sequencing input: blood, either unsorted or a sorted T cell fraction (not recorded which). The source is a female donor with ankylosing spondylitis or in good health (not recorded which). Each CDR3 is given with its conserved first and last residue. The D gene is left open where the match is weak. Rows may omit the clone size; those that give it use once, few, many or a size class.

abundance | j_gene | d_gene | v_gene | CDR3nt | CDR3aa
many | TRBJ2-3 | - | TRBV9 | TGTGCCAGCAGCGTTGAGGTCCGCACAGATACGCAGTATTTT | CASSVEVRTDTQYF
many | TRBJ2-5 | - | TRBV9 | TGTGCCAGCAGCCGGGAACAAGAGACCCAGTACTTC | CASSREQETQYF
- | TRBJ2-1 | TRBD2 | TRBV9 | TGTGCCAGCAGCGTAGGTCGGGAGGGGGGTGAGCAGTTCTTC | CASSVGREGGEQFF
- | TRBJ2-6 | - | TRBV9 | TGTGCCAGCAGCGTAGAGGTAGGGGCTGGGGCCAACGTCCTGACTTTC | CASSVEVGAGANVLTF
medium-sized | TRBJ1-3 | - | TRBV9 | TGTGCCAGCAGCGAGAGGAGGGGAAACACCATATATTTT | CASSERRGNTIYF
few | TRBJ2-1 | TRBD2 | TRBV9 | TGTGCCAGCAGCGCCCTAGCGGGGGGATTGGGTGAGCAGTTCTTC | CASSALAGGLGEQFF
many | TRBJ1-2 | - | TRBV9 | TGTGCCAGCAGCGTAGGCCCCAGAGGAGGTGACTATGGCTACACCTTC | CASSVGPRGGDYGYTF
many | TRBJ2-7 | TRBD1 | TRBV9 | TGTGCCAGCAGTCGGTCCGGACAGGGCTACGAGCAGTACTTC | CASSRSGQGYEQYF
many | TRBJ2-3 | TRBD2 | TRBV9 | TGTGCCAGCAGCGTGGGGACTAGCGGGACCATCACAGATACGCAGTATTTT | CASSVGTSGTITDTQYF
many | TRBJ1-6 | - | TRBV9 | TGTGCCAGCAGCGTAGATGTCAGGGACTATAATTCACCCCTCCACTTT | CASSVDVRDYNSPLHF
many | TRBJ2-7 | TRBD2 | TRBV9 | TGTGCCAGCAGCGTATATGCGGGGGGTACCTACGAGCAGTACTTC | CASSVYAGGTYEQYF
- | TRBJ2-1 | - | TRBV9 | TGTGCCAGCAGCGTAGGGGTAGGACCTAGCTCCTACAATGAGCAGTTCTTC | CASSVGVGPSSYNEQFF
many | TRBJ1-6 | - | TRBV9 | TGTGCCAGCAGCTTTTCGGGCTATAATTCACCCCTCCACTTT | CASSFSGYNSPLHF
medium-sized | TRBJ1-2 | - | TRBV9 | TGTGCCAGCAGTCGCCCGACAGGCCTCGCTGGCTACACCTTC | CASSRPTGLAGYTF
many | TRBJ1-1 | - | TRBV9 | TGTGCCAGCAGCGTAGCCCCGATAAAGACTGACACTGAAGCTTTCTTT | CASSVAPIKTDTEAFF
- | TRBJ2-5 | - | TRBV9 | TGTGCCAGCAGTCCGACAAGCGGGCGAGGGGAGACCCAGTACTTC | CASSPTSGRGETQYF
many | TRBJ2-1 | - | TRBV9 | TGTGCCAGCAGCGTTTCTACTAAAACCCTGGACCTTCTAAGCTCCTACAATGAGCAGTTCTTC | CASSVSTKTLDLLSSYNEQFF
many | TRBJ2-5 | TRBD2 | TRBV7-9 | TGTGCCAGCAGCGGCCACCCCTTAGCGGGGAAGTCGGCGACCCAGTACTTC | CASSGHPLAGKSATQYF
medium-sized | TRBJ2-3 | TRBD2 | TRBV9 | TGTGCCAGCAGCGTAGAGGCGGGGGGGGCAGATACGCAGTATTTT | CASSVEAGGADTQYF
medium-sized | TRBJ2-7 | TRBD1 | TRBV9 | TGTGCCAGCAGCGTTCTGACAGGGGGCTACGAGCAGTACTTC | CASSVLTGGYEQYF
many | TRBJ2-3 | - | TRBV9 | TGTGCCAGCAGCCCCCAGGGGAGGGCCCTGGATACGCAGTATTTT | CASSPQGRALDTQYF
many | TRBJ1-5 | - | TRBV9 | TGTGCCAGCAGCGGGGACACAAATCAGCCCCAGCATTTT | CASSGDTNQPQHF
- | TRBJ2-5 | - | TRBV9 | TGTGCCAGCTCGACGGACCAAGAGACCCAGTACTTC | CASSTDQETQYF
many | TRBJ1-1 | - | TRBV9 | TGTGCCAGCAGCGTAGGTCTGGGGGGGTCGAACACTGAAGCTTTCTTT | CASSVGLGGSNTEAFF
many | TRBJ1-6 | - | TRBV9 | TGTGCCAGCAGCGCCGTCCGAGGCGACACGGATTCACCCCTCCACTTT | CASSAVRGDTDSPLHF
many | TRBJ2-1 | TRBD2 | TRBV9 | TGTGCCAGCAGTCCTACTACTAGCGGGGGGGCCTACAATGAGCAGTTCTTC | CASSPTTSGGAYNEQFF
- | TRBJ2-7 | TRBD2 | TRBV9 | TGTGCCAGCAGCGTAGGTAGCGGGGGAGGGGAGCAGTACTTC | CASSVGSGGGEQYF
many | TRBJ1-2 | TRBD1 | TRBV9 | TGTGCCAGCAGCGGTCCAGGGGGTAATGGCTACACCTTC | CASSGPGGNGYTF
many | TRBJ2-7 | TRBD1 | TRBV9 | TGTGCCAGCAGCGCAACCGGGACAGGGTCCTACGAGCAGTACTTC | CASSATGTGSYEQYF
many | TRBJ2-2 | TRBD1 | TRBV9 | TGTGCCAGCAGCACCAGAAACAGGGGCTGGGGGGAGCTGTTTTTT | CASSTRNRGWGELFF
many | TRBJ2-2 | TRBD2 | TRBV9 | TGTGCCAGCAGCGCGTTAGTAGCGGGGGTGACCGGGGAGCTGTTTTTT | CASSALVAGVTGELFF
many | TRBJ2-3 | - | TRBV9 | TGTGCCAGCAGCGGGACGGGGAGCACAGATACGCAGTATTTT | CASSGTGSTDTQYF
medium-sized | TRBJ2-2 | - | TRBV9 | TGTGCCAGCAGCCTCCAAAGAGCTCAGGGGAACACCGGGGAGCTGTTTTTT | CASSLQRAQGNTGELFF
many | TRBJ2-3 | - | TRBV9 | TGTGCCAGCAGCGTAGCTGGGATCACAGATACGCAGTATTTT | CASSVAGITDTQYF
many | TRBJ1-1 | - | TRBV9 | TGTGCCAGCTCCCCAGGGAAGAACACTGAAGCTTTCTTT | CASSPGKNTEAFF
many | TRBJ1-2 | - | TRBV9 | TGTGCCAGCAGCGTAGATCAGGGTGGATCGGAAGGCTACACCTTC | CASSVDQGGSEGYTF
many | TRBJ2-5 | TRBD1 | TRBV9 | TGTGCCAGCAGCGAGGGGGTTGGACAGGGACAAGAGACCCAGTACTTC | CASSEGVGQGQETQYF
many | TRBJ2-3 | - | TRBV9 | TGTGCCAGCAGCGCAAGGGGGAGGACGACAGATACGCAGTATTTT | CASSARGRTTDTQYF
many | TRBJ1-2 | TRBD1 | TRBV9 | TGTGCCAGCAGCGGGGCCTTCCTACCGGGACAGATTTATGGCTACACCTTC | CASSGAFLPGQIYGYTF
many | TRBJ2-3 | TRBD2 | TRBV9 | TGTGCCAGCAGCGTAGGTAGTAGCGGGGCAGATACGCAGTATTTT | CASSVGSSGADTQYF
- | TRBJ2-7 | - | TRBV9 | TGTGCCAGCAGCGTATCGTCACAATCCTACGAGCAGTACTTC | CASSVSSQSYEQYF
- | TRBJ2-2 | - | TRBV9 | TGTGCCAGCAGCGTTTCAGGGGTCGGGGAGCTGTTTTTT | CASSVSGVGELFF
- | TRBJ1-1 | - | TRBV9 | TGTGCCAGCGGGGGGGGATTAGTTACTGAAGCTTTCTTT | CASGGGLVTEAFF
many | TRBJ2-3 | TRBD2 | TRBV9 | TGTGCCAGCAGCGAGCGGGGGGAGGACACAGATACGCAGTATTTT | CASSERGEDTDTQYF
many | TRBJ1-5 | - | TRBV27 | TGCACCAGCAGTACAACCCCTAGCAATCAGCCCCAGCATTTT | CTSSTTPSNQPQHF
many | TRBJ1-5 | TRBD1 | TRBV9 | TGTGCCAGCAGCGCGGACAGGGGACAGCCCCAGCATTTT | CASSADRGQPQHF
many | TRBJ2-5 | - | TRBV9 | TGTGCCAGCAGCGTAGGGGGAACAATTCAAGAGACCCAGTACTTC | CASSVGGTIQETQYF
many | TRBJ2-5 | - | TRBV9 | TGTGCCAGCAGCCTAAGTGGGGAGACCCAGTACTTC | CASSLSGETQYF
medium-sized | TRBJ2-5 | TRBD1 | TRBV9 | TGTGCCAGCAGCGGCCGACAGGGGACACAAGAGACCCAGTACTTC | CASSGRQGTQETQYF